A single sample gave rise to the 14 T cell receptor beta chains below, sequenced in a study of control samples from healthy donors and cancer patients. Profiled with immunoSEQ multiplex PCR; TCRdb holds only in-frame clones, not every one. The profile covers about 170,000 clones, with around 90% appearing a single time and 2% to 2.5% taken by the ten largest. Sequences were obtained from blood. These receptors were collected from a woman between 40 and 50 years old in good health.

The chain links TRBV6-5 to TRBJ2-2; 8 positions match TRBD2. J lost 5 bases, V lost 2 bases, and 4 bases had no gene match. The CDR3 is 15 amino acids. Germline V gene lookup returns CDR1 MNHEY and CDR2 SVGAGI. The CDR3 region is CASSYTGGRTGELFF. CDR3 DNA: TGTGCCAGCAGTTACACGGGGGGGCGGACCGGGGAGCTGTTTTTT.

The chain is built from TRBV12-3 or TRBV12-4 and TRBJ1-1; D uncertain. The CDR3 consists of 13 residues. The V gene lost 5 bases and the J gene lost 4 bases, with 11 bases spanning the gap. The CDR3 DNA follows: TGTGCCAGCAGTCTCCGGACCATCACTGAAGCTTTCTTT. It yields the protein CASSLRTITEAFF.

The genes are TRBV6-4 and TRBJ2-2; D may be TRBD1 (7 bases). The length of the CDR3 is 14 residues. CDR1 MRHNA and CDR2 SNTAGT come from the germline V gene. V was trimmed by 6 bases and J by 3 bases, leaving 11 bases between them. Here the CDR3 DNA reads TGTGCCAGCAGCCCCAGGGGGGACACCGGGGAGCTGTTTTTT. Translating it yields CASSPRGDTGELFF.

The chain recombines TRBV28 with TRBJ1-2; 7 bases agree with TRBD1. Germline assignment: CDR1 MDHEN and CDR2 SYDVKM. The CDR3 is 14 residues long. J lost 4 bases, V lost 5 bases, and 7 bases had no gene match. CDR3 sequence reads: CASSRQGRRYGYTF. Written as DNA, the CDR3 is TGTGCCAGCAGTAGACAGGGAAGGCGCTATGGCTACACCTTC.

This CDR3 is CASSFAGYGAFF. The DNA of the CDR3 is TGTGCCAGCAGTTTTGCAGGGTACGGAGCTTTCTTT. The rearrangement uses TRBV2 and TRBJ1-1; a weak D match, TRBD1 (5 bases). The CDR3 extends over 12 amino acids. Trimming removed 5 bases at V and 10 bases at J, with 14 bases between. CDR1 and CDR2 from the germline V gene are SNHLY and FYNNEI. Complete variable domain (other parts from reference TRBV2 and TRBJ1-1): EPEVTQTPSHQVTQMGQEVILRCVPISNHLYFYWYRQILGQKVEFLVSFYNNEISEKSEIFDDQFSVERPDGSNFTLKIRSTKLEDSAMYFCASSFAGYGAFFGQGTRLTVV.

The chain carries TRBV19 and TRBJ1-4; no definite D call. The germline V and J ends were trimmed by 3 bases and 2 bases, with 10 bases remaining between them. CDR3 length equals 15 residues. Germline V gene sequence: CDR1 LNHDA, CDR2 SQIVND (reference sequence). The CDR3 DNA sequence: TGTGCCAGTAGTATTGCCGGACTCACTAATGAAAAACTGTTTTTT. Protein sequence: CASSIAGLTNEKLFF.

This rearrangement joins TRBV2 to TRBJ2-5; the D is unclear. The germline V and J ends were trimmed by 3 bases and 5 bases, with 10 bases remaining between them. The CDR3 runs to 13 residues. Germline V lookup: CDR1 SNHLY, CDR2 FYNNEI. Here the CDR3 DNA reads TGTGCCAGCAGTGACTACTCAGACGAGACCCAGTACTTC. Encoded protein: CASSDYSDETQYF. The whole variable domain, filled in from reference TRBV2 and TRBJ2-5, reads EPEVTQTPSHQVTQMGQEVILRCVPISNHLYFYWYRQILGQKVEFLVSFYNNEISEKSEIFDDQFSVERPDGSNFTLKIRSTKLEDSAMYFCASSDYSDETQYFGPGTRLLVL.

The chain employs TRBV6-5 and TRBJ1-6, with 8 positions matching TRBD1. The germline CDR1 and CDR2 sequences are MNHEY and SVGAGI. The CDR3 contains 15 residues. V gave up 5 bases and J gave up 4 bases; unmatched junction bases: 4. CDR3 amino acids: CASSPQGAYNSPLHF. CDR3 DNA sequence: TGTGCCAGCAGTCCGCAGGGGGCTTATAATTCACCCCTCCACTTT.

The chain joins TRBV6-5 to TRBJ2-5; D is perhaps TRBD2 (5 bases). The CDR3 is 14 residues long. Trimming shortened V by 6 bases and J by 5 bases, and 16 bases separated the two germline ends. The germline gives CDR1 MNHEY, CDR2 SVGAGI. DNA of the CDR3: TGTGCCAGCAGCCCATCCGGGGAGAGGGAGACCCAGTACTTC. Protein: CASSPSGERETQYF.

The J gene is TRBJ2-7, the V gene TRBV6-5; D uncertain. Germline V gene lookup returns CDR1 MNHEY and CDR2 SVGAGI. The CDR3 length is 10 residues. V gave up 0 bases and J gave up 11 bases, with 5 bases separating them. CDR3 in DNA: TGTGCCAGCAGTTACTCCCAGGAGTACTTC. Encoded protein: CASSYSQEYF.

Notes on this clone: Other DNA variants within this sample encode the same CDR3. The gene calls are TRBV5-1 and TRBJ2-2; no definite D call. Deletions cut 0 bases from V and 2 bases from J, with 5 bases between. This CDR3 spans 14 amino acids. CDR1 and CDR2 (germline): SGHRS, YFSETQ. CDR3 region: CASSLDSNTGELFF. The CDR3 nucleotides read TGCGCCAGCAGCTTGGACAGCAACACCGGGGAGCTGTTTTTT.

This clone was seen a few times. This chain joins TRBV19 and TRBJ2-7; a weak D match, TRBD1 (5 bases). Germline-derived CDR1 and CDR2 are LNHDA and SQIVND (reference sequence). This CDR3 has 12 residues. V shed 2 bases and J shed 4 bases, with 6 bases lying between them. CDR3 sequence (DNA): TGTGCCAGTAGTATACAGGGTTACGAGCAGTACTTC. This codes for CASSIQGYEQYF.

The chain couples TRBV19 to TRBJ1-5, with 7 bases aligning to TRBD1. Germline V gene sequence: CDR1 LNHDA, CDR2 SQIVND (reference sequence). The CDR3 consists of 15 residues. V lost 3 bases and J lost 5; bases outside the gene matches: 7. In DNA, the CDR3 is TGTGCCAGTAGTATTATTGACAGGGAGTATCAGCCCCAGCATTTT. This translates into CASSIIDREYQPQHF. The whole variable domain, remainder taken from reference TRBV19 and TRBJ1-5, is DGGITQSPKYLFRKEGQNVTLSCEQNLNHDAMYWYRQDPGQGLRLIYYSQIVNDFQKGDIAEGYSVSREKKESFPLTVTSAQKNPTAFYLCASSIIDREYQPQHFGDGTRLSIL.

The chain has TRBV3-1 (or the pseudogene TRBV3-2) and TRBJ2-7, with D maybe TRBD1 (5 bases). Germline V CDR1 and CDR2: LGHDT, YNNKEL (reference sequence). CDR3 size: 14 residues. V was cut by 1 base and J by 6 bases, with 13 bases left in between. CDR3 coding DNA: TGTGCCAGCAGCCAAGCCCCCCAGGGATCCGAGCAGTACTTC. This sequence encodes CASSQAPQGSEQYF.